Listed here are 2 T cell receptor beta chains from one sample, sequenced in a study of shared T cell receptors in the human thymus. Produced via immunoSEQ multiplex PCR; TCRdb's table is partial and in-frame only. The repertoire holds hundreds of thousands of clones, with roughly 94% as singletons. The specimen sequenced was thymocytes. The receptor source for this set is a human donor.

This clone was detected a few times. The chain links TRBV28 to TRBJ1-5; perhaps TRBD1 as D (6 bases). The CDR3 is made up of 15 amino acids. CDR1 is MDHEN, CDR2 SYDVKM, per germline. The germline V and J ends were trimmed by 7 bases and 5 bases, with 18 bases remaining between them. The CDR3 sequence is CASTNPLAGDQPQHF. In DNA form, the CDR3 reads TGTGCCAGCACGAACCCTCTTGCAGGGGATCAGCCCCAGCATTTT.

V usage is TRBV11-2 and J usage is TRBJ1-1; unclear D gene. With 1 base removed from V and 0 bases from J, the gap between germline ends came to 9 bases. Germline CDR1 SGHAT, CDR2 FQNNGV. The CDR3 totals 15 residues. The chain's CDR3 is CASSLVPPVNTEAFF. The CDR3 region has the DNA TGTGCCAGCAGCTTAGTTCCCCCCGTGAACACTGAAGCTTTCTTT.